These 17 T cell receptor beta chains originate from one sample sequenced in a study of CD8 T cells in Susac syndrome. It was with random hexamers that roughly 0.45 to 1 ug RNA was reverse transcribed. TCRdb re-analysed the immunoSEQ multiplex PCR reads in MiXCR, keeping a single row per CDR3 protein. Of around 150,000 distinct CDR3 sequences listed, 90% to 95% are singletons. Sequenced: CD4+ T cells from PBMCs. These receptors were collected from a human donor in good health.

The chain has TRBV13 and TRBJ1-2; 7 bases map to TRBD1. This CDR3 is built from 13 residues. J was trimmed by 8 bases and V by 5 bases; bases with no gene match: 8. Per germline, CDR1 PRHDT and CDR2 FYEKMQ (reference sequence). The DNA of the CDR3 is TGTGCCAGCAGCGCATGGGCAGGGGGAGGCTACACCTTC. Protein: CASSAWAGGGYTF.

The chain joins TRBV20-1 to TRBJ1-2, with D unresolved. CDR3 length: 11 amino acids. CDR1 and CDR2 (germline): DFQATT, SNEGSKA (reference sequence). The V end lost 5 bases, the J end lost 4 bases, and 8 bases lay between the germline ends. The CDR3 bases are TGCAGTGCTGGGGAGGGCTATGGCTACACCTTC. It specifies CSAGEGYGYTF.

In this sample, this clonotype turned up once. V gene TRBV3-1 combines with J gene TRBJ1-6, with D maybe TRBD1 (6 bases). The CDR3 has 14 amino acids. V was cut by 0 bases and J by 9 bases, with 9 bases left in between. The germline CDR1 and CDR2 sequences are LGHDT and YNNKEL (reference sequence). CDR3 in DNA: TGTGCCAGCAGCCAAGAACAGGGTCCTTCACCCCTCCACTTT. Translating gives CASSQEQGPSPLHF.

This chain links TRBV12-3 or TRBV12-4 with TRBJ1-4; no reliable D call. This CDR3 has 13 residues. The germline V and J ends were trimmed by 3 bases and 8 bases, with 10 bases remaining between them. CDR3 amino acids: CASSLPGGEKLFF. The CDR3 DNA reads TGTGCCAGCAGTTTGCCGGGTGGAGAAAAACTGTTTTTT.

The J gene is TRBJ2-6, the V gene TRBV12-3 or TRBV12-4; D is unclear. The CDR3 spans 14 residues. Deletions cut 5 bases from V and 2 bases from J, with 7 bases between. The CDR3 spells CASSPTTGANVLTF. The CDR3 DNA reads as TGTGCCAGCAGTCCGACAACTGGGGCCAACGTCCTGACTTTC.

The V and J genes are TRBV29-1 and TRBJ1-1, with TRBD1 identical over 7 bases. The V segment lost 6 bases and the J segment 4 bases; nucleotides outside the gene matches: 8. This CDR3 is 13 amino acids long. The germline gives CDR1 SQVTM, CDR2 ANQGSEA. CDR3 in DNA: TGCAGCGTGTTTGGTCCAGGGGGCACTGAAGCTTTCTTT. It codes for CSVFGPGGTEAFF.

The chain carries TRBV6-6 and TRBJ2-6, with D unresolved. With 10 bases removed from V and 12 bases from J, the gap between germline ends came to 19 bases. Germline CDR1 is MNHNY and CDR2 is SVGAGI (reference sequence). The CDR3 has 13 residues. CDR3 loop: CAISQGRRPVLTF. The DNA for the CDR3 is TGTGCCATTTCACAAGGACGGCGACCCGTCCTGACTTTC.

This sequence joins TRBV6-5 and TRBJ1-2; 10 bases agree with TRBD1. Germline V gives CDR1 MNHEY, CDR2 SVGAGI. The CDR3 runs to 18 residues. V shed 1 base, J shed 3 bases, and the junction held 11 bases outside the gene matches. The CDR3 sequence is CASSYLTGGSSSHYGYTF. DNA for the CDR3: TGTGCCAGCAGTTACTTGACAGGGGGCAGCAGCAGTCACTATGGCTACACCTTC.

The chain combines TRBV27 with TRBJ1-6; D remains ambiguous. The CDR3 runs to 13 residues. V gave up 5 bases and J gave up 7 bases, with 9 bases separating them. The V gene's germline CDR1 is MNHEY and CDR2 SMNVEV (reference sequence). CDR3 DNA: TGTGCCAGCAGTAGGGCGCGGAATTCACCCCTCCACTTT. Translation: CASSRARNSPLHF.

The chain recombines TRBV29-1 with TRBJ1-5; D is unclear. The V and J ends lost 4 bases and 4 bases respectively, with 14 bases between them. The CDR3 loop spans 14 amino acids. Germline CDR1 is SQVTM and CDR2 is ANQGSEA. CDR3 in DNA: TGCAGCGTTGCGGGATCGGACCCTAATCAGCCCCAGCATTTT. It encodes CSVAGSDPNQPQHF.

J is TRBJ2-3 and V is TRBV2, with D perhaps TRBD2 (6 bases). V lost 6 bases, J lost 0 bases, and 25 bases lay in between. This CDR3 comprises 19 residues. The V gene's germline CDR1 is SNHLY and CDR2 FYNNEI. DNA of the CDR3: TGTGCCAGCAGCGGGCCACGACTCGGAGGGGACCCTAGCACAGATACGCAGTATTTT. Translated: CASSGPRLGGDPSTDTQYF.

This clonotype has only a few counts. CDR3 region: CASSPRDRSSYEQYF. The CDR3 coding sequence is TGTGCCAGCAGCCCTCGGGACAGGAGCTCCTACGAGCAGTACTTC. V usage is TRBV3-1 and J usage is TRBJ2-7, with 8 bases aligning to TRBD1. Germline CDR1 and CDR2: LGHDT and YNNKEL (reference sequence). The V segment lost 4 bases and the J segment 0 bases; nucleotides outside the gene matches: 5. The CDR3 covers 15 residues.

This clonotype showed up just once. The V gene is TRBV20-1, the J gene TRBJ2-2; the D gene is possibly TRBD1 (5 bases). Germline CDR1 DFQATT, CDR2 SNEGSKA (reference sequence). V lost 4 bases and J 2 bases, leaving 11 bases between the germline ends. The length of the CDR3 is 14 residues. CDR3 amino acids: CSATGHQNTGELFF. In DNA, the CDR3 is TGCAGTGCTACAGGGCATCAAAACACCGGGGAGCTGTTTTTT.

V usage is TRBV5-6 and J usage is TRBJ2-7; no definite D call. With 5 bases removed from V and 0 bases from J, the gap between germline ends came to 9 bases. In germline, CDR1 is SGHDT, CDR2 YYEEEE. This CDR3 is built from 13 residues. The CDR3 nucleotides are TGTGCCAGCAGTGAGACGGTCTCCTACGAGCAGTACTTC. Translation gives CASSETVSYEQYF.

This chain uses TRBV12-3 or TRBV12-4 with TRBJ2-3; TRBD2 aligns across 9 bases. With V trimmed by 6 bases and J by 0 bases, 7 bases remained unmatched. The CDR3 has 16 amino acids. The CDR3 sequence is CASSPLRGGSTDTQYF. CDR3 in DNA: TGTGCCAGCAGCCCCCTGCGGGGGGGGAGCACAGATACGCAGTATTTT.

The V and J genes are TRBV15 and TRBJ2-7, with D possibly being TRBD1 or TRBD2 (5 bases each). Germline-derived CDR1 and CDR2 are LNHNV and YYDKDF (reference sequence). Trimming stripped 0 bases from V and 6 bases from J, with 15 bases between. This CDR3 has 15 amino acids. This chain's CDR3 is CATSRDSGSFGEQYF. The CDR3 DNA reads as TGTGCCACCAGCAGAGATTCAGGGAGCTTCGGCGAGCAGTACTTC.

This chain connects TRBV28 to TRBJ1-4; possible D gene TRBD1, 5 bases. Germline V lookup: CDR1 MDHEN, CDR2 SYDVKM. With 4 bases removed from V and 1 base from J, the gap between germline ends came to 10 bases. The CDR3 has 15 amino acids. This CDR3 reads CASSSPGGTNEKLFF. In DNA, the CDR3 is TGTGCCAGCAGTTCACCGGGGGGAACTAATGAAAAACTGTTTTTT.